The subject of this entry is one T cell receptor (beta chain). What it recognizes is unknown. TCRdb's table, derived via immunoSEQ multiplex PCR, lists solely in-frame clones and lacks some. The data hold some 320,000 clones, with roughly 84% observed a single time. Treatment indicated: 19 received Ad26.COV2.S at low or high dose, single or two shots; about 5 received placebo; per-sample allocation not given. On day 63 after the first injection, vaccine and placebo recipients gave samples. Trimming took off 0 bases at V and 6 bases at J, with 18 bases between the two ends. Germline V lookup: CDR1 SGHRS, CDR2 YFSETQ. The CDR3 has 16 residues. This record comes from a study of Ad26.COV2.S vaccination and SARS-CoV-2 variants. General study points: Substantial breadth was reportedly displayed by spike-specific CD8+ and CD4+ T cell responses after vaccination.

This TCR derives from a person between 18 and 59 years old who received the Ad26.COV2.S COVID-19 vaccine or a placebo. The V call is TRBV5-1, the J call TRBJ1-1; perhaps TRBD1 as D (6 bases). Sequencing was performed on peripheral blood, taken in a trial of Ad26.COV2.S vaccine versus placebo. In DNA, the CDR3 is TGCGCCAGCAGCTTGGGTGGTAGGGGGTCGGGATCTGAAGCTTTCTTT. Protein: CASSLGGRGSGSEAFF.